These 20 T cell receptor beta chains were sequenced from one sample in a study of CD8+ T cells in alopecia areata. Isolated RNA was reverse transcribed into cDNA used as the sequencing template. The method was immunoSEQ multiplex PCR; TCRdb's version includes in-frame clones alone and lacks a portion of them. The top ten clones hold approximately 2.9% of a sample with about 210,000 clones, around 43% of them seen once. Treatment of the sample: oral pan-JAK inhibitor, 5-10 mg twice daily. This material consisted of CD4+ T cells sorted from blood, taken at approximately week 36, from a patient treated with tofacitinib. The receptor set was obtained from a human donor with alopecia areata.

This clone has just a few counts. The rearrangement joins TRBV29-1 to TRBJ2-3; no definite D call. CDR1 is SQVTM, CDR2 ANQGSEA, per germline. The CDR3 contains 14 residues. V lost 4 bases and J 6 bases, leaving 17 bases between the germline ends. CDR3 bases: TGCAGCGTTGCTTTCCCTCCCACTCTGGATACGCAGTATTTT. The encoded protein is CSVAFPPTLDTQYF.

This clone was recorded a few times. The chain combines TRBV5-1 with TRBJ2-7; weak D call: TRBD2 (6 bases). V shed 4 bases and J shed 7 bases, with 21 bases lying between them. Germline values: CDR1 SGHRS, CDR2 YFSETQ. The CDR3 is made up of 15 amino acids. The CDR3 nucleotides are TGCGCCAGCAGCCCTGCCGGGGGTCCAGCGAGGGAGCAGTACTTC. This codes for CASSPAGGPAREQYF.

The genes are TRBV7-2 and TRBJ2-5, with 8 bases matching TRBD1. The germline V gene has CDR1 SGHTA and CDR2 FQGNSA. The V gene end was trimmed by 5 bases and the J gene end by 5 bases; junction bases not matched to a gene: 4. The CDR3 has 13 residues. The CDR3 reads CASSPWTGETQYF. DNA of the CDR3: TGTGCCAGCAGCCCCTGGACAGGGGAGACCCAGTACTTC.

This clone was observed a handful of times. This rearrangement joins TRBV9 to TRBJ2-3, with D unclear. Germline loops: CDR1 SGDLS, CDR2 YYNGEE. This CDR3 has 11 residues. Trimming stripped 3 bases from V and 5 bases from J, with 4 bases between. CDR3 coding DNA: TGTGCCAGCAGCGCAAAAGATACGCAGTATTTT. Translation: CASSAKDTQYF.

V and J are TRBV2 and TRBJ2-1; unclear D gene. Trimming took off 7 bases at V and 3 bases at J, with 16 bases between the two ends. CDR1 and CDR2 (germline): SNHLY, FYNNEI. This CDR3 has 15 residues. Here the CDR3 reads CASTIGPPNYNEQFF. CDR3 nucleotides: TGTGCCAGCACGATCGGACCTCCTAACTACAATGAGCAGTTCTTC.

The chain couples TRBV6-5 to TRBJ2-3; D possibly corresponds to TRBD1 (6 bases). Trimming left V 8 bases short and J 2 bases short, with 14 bases between. The CDR3 sequence is 14 residues long. Germline-derived CDR1 and CDR2 are MNHEY and SVGAGI. CDR3 DNA sequence: TGTGCCAGCGGTATCCAGGGGCCCACAGATACGCAGTATTTT. It yields the protein CASGIQGPTDTQYF.

This clone has a handful of counts. The rearrangement uses TRBV19 and TRBJ2-5; TRBD1 aligns across 8 bases. V shed 8 bases, J shed 2 bases, and the junction held 4 bases outside the gene matches. This CDR3 comprises 13 residues. Per the germline V gene, CDR1 is LNHDA and CDR2 is SQIVND (reference sequence). CDR3: CASGTGQQETQYF. CDR3 DNA: TGTGCCAGTGGGACAGGACAGCAAGAGACCCAGTACTTC.

Of note for this clone: An end of the junction does not agree with germline; a read error may underlie this. The chain recombines TRBV7-7 with TRBJ2-3; a weak D match, TRBD1 (5 bases). Germline-derived CDR1 and CDR2 are SSHAT and FNYEAQ (reference sequence). This CDR3 spans 15 amino acids. The CDR3 loop reads CASSLVSGATDTQYF. CDR3 DNA sequence: TGTGCTAGCAGCTTAGTATCTGGGGCGACAGATACGCAGTATTTT.

The chain links TRBV4-1 to TRBJ1-2, with D possibly being TRBD1 (5 bases). Germline values: CDR1 MGHRA, CDR2 YSYEKL. This CDR3 has 13 amino acids. Trimming cost V 1 base and J 8 bases, with 11 bases left between them. The CDR3 nucleotides read TGCGCCAGCAGCCAAGCAGGGATCTACGGCTACACCTTC. Amino acids: CASSQAGIYGYTF.

This clone was seen a handful of times. V usage is TRBV29-1 and J usage is TRBJ2-2, with 9 positions matching TRBD1. Germline CDR1 and CDR2: SQVTM and ANQGSEA. Trimming took 7 bases from V and 4 from J; bases not matched to a gene: 7. There are 14 residues in the CDR3. The CDR3 bases are TGCAGCGCCCGGACAGGGGACGGCACCGGGGAGCTGTTTTTT. The encoded protein is CSARTGDGTGELFF.

This clone is labeled medium-sized (0.01 to 0.1%). The CDR3 sequence is CASSFDSTDTQYF. In nucleotides, the CDR3 is TGTGCCAGCAGCTTCGATAGCACAGATACGCAGTATTTT. The chain couples TRBV7-9 to TRBJ2-3, with D unclear. CDR1 and CDR2 from the germline V gene are SEHNR and FQNEAQ (reference sequence). The CDR3 runs to 13 residues. V was pared by 3 bases and J by 0 bases, with 4 bases between.

The rearrangement links TRBV30 to TRBJ1-2; no definite D call. Germline assignment: CDR1 GTSNPN and CDR2 SVGIG (reference sequence). Trimming stripped 1 base from V and 7 bases from J, with 13 bases between. This CDR3 region has 13 residues. The chain's CDR3 is CAWSGPWQSGYTF. For the CDR3, the DNA is TGTGCCTGGAGTGGTCCGTGGCAATCTGGCTACACCTTC.

CDR3 DNA sequence: TGTGCCAGCAGCCGGCGAGGCCCGAGGGGTAATCAGCCCCAGCATTTT. It translates to CASSRRGPRGNQPQHF. The rearrangement joins TRBV5-6 to TRBJ1-5; a weak D match, TRBD1 (5 bases). The CDR3 contains 16 residues. Looked up from germline, CDR1 is SGHDT and CDR2 is YYEEEE. The V and J ends lost 4 bases and 4 bases respectively, with 18 bases between them.

The table lists this clone with a few counts. The chain has TRBV27 and TRBJ2-7; the D gene is possibly TRBD2 (6 bases). The CDR3 extends over 13 amino acids. Deletions cut 6 bases from V and 7 bases from J, with 16 bases between. In germline, CDR1 is MNHEY, CDR2 SMNVEV (reference sequence). Here the CDR3 reads CASRRTTVREQYF. Written as DNA, the CDR3 is TGTGCCAGCAGGAGGACTACCGTACGTGAGCAGTACTTC.

The rearrangement uses TRBV6-6 and TRBJ2-7, with TRBD2 matching 7 bases. The V gene's germline CDR1 is MNHNY and CDR2 SVGAGI (reference sequence). The ends lost 6 bases at V and 6 bases at J; junction bases unmatched: 8. This CDR3 spans 13 amino acids. The CDR3 sequence is CASRVGGALEQYF. The CDR3 DNA sequence: TGTGCCAGCAGGGTGGGAGGGGCTCTCGAGCAGTACTTC.

The chain uses TRBV30 and TRBJ2-5; D possibly corresponds to TRBD2 (6 bases). V was clipped by 2 bases and J by 9 bases, with 19 bases between them. The CDR3 is 14 residues long. Per the germline V gene, CDR1 is GTSNPN and CDR2 is SVGIG (reference sequence). The CDR3 nucleotides read TGTGCCTGGAGTTCTAGAGCGGGCGCTGGAGCCCAGTACTTC. Translation: CAWSSRAGAGAQYF.

A few counts support this clone. V is TRBV4-2 and J is TRBJ2-3, with D uncertain. V was clipped by 6 bases and J by 4 bases, with 8 bases between them. CDR1 is LGHNA and CDR2 is YNFKEQ in the germline V gene. CDR3 length: 12 amino acids. CDR3 region: CASRGIPDTQYF. The CDR3 nucleotides are TGTGCCAGCAGAGGCATTCCAGATACGCAGTATTTT.

V gene TRBV29-1 combines with J gene TRBJ2-7, with 8 bases aligning to TRBD1. V was clipped by 7 bases and J by 7 bases; unmatched bases: 15. CDR1 is SQVTM, CDR2 ANQGSEA, per germline. The CDR3 runs 14 residues. The CDR3 DNA reads TGCAGCGCTCGGACAGGGTGGATGGGTGGTGAGCAGTACTTC. As protein: CSARTGWMGGEQYF.

This chain links TRBV15 with TRBJ1-5; 7 nucleotides align to TRBD1. This CDR3 comprises 15 residues. J gave up 4 bases and V 0 bases, and 3 bases lay outside the gene matches. CDR1 and CDR2 (germline): LNHNV, YYDKDF (reference sequence). CDR3 sequence reads: CATSRDRDRNQPQHF. DNA of the CDR3: TGTGCCACCAGCAGAGATCGGGACAGAAATCAGCCCCAGCATTTT.

The gene calls are TRBV19 and TRBJ2-1, with D possibly being TRBD2 (5 bases). This CDR3 has 15 residues. Germline lookup yields CDR1 LNHDA and CDR2 SQIVND (reference sequence). Trimming removed 2 bases from V and 0 bases from J, with 8 bases in between. CDR3 sequence reads: CASSISGASYNEQFF. CDR3 coding DNA: TGTGCCAGTAGTATAAGCGGAGCCTCCTACAATGAGCAGTTCTTC.